This T cell receptor beta chain was sequenced during a study of patients and donors after allogeneic stem cell transplantation. In TCRdb, the RT-PCR reads were re-called with MiXCR into one record per CDR3 protein. The sample lists a few hundred thousand distinct CDR3 sequences, 35% to 45% seen once, with roughly 12% in the top ten. From germline, CDR1 is ENHRY and CDR2 SYGVKD. The CDR3 covers 15 residues. V shed 10 bases and J shed 1 base, with 16 bases lying between them. The clonotype was recovered from a human donor who was either an allogeneic HSCT recipient or a stem cell or donor lymphocyte infusion donor (not recorded which). It is not recorded whose cells these are; they may come from a transplant donor. The chain employs TRBV10-3 and TRBJ1-4; D is uncertain. Sequencing used blood, either unsorted or a sorted T cell fraction (not recorded which). CDR3 region: CATRSTLGTNEKLFF. CDR3 DNA: TGTGCCACCCGTAGTACCTTGGGAACTAATGAAAAACTGTTTTTT.